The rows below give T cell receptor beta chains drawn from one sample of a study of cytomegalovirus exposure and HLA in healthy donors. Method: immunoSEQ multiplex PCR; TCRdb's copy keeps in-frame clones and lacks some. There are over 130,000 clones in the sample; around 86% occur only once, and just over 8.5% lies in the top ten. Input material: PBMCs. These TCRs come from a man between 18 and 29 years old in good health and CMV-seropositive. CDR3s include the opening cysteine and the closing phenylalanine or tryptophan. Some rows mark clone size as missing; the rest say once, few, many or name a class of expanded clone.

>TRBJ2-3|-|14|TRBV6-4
CASSESGNTDTQYF
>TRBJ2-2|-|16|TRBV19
CASSIDRGIWTGELFF
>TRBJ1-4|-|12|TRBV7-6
CASSLKEEKLFF
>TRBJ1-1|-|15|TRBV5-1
CASSLLGTEGTEAFF
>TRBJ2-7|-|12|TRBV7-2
CASRGGRVEQYF
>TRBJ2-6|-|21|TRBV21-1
CASSKAPPSGRASSGANVLTF
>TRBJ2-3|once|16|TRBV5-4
CASRPEREPTVAAQYF
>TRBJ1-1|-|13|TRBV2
CASKVSVNTEAFF
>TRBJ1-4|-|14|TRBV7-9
CASSPTGGFEKLFF
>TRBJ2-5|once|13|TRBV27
CASSPSGVETQYF
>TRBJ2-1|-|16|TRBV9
CASSARPGGAGNEQFF
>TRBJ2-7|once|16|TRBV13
CASSLGATGGGYEQYF
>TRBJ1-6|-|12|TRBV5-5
CASSLGTKALHF
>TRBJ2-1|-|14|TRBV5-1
CASSQSERYNEQFF
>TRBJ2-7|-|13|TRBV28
CASRPTGSYEQYF
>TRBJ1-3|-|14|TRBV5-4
CASSLGGLRNTIYF
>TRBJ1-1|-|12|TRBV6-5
CATRTGGTEAFF
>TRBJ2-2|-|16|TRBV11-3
CASILTAGTNTGELFF
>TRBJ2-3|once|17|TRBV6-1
CASSEVDGGGPTDTQYF
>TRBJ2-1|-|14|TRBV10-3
CAISKGLADNEQFF
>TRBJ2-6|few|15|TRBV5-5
CASSLVSSGANVLTF
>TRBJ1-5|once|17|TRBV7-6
CASSRNLGQGGHQPQHF
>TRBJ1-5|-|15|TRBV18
CASSPRSDSNQPQHF
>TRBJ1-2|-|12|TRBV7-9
CASTETGEGYTF